This T cell receptor (beta chain) originates from a study of identical twins. Template switching added a universal primer site, and cDNA bore unique molecular identifiers. Using its own MiXCR run on the 5' RACE reads, TCRdb lists one record per CDR3 protein. Here the sample spans hundreds of thousands of distinct CDR3 sequences, 8% to 9% being singletons. V shed 2 bases and J shed 0 bases, with 5 bases lying between them. CDR3 length: 13 amino acids. Germline CDR1 LNHDA, CDR2 SQIVND (reference sequence). This clonotype came up a few times. These data are also associated with another study on yellow fever vaccine responses in identical twins.

The source material was PBMCs. The J gene is TRBJ2-7, the V gene TRBV19; unclear D gene. The source is a woman aged 18-35 years in good health. The CDR3 loop is CASSIKVSYEQYF. The CDR3 coding sequence is TGTGCCAGTAGTATAAAAGTCTCCTACGAGCAGTACTTC.